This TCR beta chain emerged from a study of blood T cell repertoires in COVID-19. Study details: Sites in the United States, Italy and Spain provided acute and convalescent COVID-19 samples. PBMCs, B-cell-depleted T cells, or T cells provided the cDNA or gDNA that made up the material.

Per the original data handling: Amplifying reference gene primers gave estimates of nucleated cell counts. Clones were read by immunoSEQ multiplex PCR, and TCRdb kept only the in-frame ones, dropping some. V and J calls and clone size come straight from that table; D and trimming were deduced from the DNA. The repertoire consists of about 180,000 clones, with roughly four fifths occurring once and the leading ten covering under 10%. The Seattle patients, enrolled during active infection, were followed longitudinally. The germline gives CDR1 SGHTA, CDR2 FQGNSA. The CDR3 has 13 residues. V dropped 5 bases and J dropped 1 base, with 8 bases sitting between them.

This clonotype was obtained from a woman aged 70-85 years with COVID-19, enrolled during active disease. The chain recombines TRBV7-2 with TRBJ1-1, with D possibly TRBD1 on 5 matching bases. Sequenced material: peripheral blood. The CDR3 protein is CASSKGANTEAFF. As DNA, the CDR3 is TGTGCCAGCAGCAAAGGGGCGAACACTGAAGCTTTCTTT.